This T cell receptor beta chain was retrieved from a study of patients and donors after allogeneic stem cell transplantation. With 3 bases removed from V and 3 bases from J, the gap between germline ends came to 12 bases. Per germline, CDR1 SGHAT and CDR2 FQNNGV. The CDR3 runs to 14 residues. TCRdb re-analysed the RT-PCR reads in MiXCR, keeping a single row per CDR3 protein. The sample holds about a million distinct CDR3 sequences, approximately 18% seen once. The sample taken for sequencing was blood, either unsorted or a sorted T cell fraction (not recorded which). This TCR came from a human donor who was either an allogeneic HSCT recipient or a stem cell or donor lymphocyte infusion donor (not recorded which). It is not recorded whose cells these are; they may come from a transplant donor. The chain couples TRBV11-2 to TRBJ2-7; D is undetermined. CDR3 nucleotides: TGTGCCAGCAGCTTTCGAGACTTAAACTACGAGCAGTACTTC. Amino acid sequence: CASSFRDLNYEQYF. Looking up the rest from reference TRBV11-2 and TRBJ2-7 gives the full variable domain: EAGVAQSPRYKIIEKRQSVAFWCNPISGHATLYWYQQILGQGPKLLIQFQNNGVVDDSQLPKDRFSAERLKGVDSTLKIQPAKLEDSAVYLCASSFRDLNYEQYFGPGTRLTVT.